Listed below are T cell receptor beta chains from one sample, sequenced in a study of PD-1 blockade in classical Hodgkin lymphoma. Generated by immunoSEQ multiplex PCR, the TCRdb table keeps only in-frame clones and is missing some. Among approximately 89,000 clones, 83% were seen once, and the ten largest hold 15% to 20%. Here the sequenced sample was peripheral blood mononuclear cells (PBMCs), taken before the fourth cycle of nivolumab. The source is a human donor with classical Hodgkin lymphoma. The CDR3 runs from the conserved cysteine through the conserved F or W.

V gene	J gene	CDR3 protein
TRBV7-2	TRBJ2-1	CASSLGGLHEQFF
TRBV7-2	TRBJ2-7	CASSTRTSASYEQYF
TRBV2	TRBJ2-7	CASTGTGGAYEQYF
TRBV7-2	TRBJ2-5	CASGPRRQETQYF
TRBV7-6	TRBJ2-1	CASSLGTYNEQFF
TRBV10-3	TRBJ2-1	CAIAGPPRGEQFF
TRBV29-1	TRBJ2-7	CSVEEGALREQYF
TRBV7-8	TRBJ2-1	CASSLSEAHNEQFF
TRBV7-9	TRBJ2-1	CASSEGRSLYNEQFF
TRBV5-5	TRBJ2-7	CASSLGGFGYEQYF
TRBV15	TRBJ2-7	CATSRVRAGEAEQYF
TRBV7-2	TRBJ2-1	CASSLASPLLAGVYNEQFF
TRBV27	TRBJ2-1	CASSLSWLVGNEQFF
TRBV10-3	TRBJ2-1	CAISDQGLAGNEQFF
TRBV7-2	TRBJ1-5	CASSLVRGLGQPQHF
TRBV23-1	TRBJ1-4	CASSQSGEGLVEKLFF
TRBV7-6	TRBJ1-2	CASSPTGNYGYTF
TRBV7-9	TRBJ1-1	CASSLATSEAFF
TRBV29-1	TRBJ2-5	CSVDGVSETQYF
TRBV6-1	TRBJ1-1	CASRWGVASNTEAFF
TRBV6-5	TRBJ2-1	CASDRLAGGNEQFF